This T cell receptor (beta chain) emerged from a study of blood T cell repertoires in COVID-19 (dated by TCRdb to the early 2020s). For the study in its entirety: Samples covering the acute and convalescent phases of COVID-19 were provided by collaborators in the United States, Italy and Spain. The prospective study material was composed of cDNA or gDNA derived from T cells, B-cell-depleted T cells, or PBMCs. Deeply sampled blood TCRbeta repertoires from subjects exposed to, actively infected with, or recovered from COVID-19 were included in the dataset. The repertoires were made available in a free public database intended to serve as a resource for research on the immune response to SARS-CoV-2. Samples were obtained from the ongoing ImmuneRACE study (first 160 participants) and from over 1,000 subjects provided by 6 global collaborators. The sample metadata nearly always contained a de-identified subject ID, COVID-19 status, age in years and sex. Where available, HLA class I and class II types were obtained from metadata supplied by the sample provider rather than from assay-based typing. Findings and caveats that apply to the study as a whole: How much clinical and demographic metadata was included differed by source and by participant, and the metadata was provided uncurated.

TCRbeta CDR3 regions were amplified from genomic DNA using the immunoSEQ Assay, a bias-controlled multiplex PCR. As for the original processing: The number of nucleated cells in each sample was estimated from the amplification of reference gene primers within the assay. To quantify the absolute abundance of each unique TCRbeta CDR3 rearrangement, sequence reads were collapsed and filtered. Productive Simpson clonality was computed per sample as the square root of Simpson's diversity index over productive rearrangements. TCRdb stores this immuneACCESS table with in-frame sequences only. Part of the clones is absent; in the studies checked, under half of the shortfall reflects unresolved V genes, and no reason is known for the rest. V and J calls plus clone size are reproduced from that table; the DNA served to infer D and trimming. The sample table holds roughly 300,000 clones, of which about 80% were seen once. Roughly 9.4% of the sample goes to the ten largest clones.

Samples from volunteer blood donors who had recovered from COVID-19 were contributed by a second Seattle source. Collaborating institutions collected whole blood in K2EDTA tubes following their own protocols. For TCRbeta analysis, collaborator samples were shipped as frozen whole blood, as isolated PBMCs, or as DNA extracted from either sample type. From its cysteine to its phenylalanine, the CDR3 spans 15 amino acids. Only the CDR3 DNA is retained, 45 bases long and in frame from the first base. The germline V gene (reference sequence) supplies CDR1 GTSNPN and CDR2 SVGIG. V ends up 0 bases short and J 0 bases short, with an unmatched junction base count of 3. Notes on this clone: The antigen it binds to is not known. Per-nucleotide qualities are absent, and no much larger clonotype sits a single base away.

The receptor's source is a woman aged 45-59 years who had recovered from COVID-19. The chain was built from TRBV30 and TRBJ2-3, with 7 middle bases fitting TRBD1. The sequenced sample consisted of peripheral blood. In nucleotides, the sequence is TGTGCCTGGAGTGTAGGGGGCTCTAGCACAGATACGCAGTATTTT. It translates to CAWSVGGSSTDTQYF.